This T cell receptor beta chain was captured by sequencing in a study of T cells in Graves' hyperthyroidism and ophthalmopathy. Study outcomes and limitations: Ophthalmopathy was model-predicted a median about six months pre-onset.

Hyperthyroidism, newly diagnosed and lasting under 2 months, affected patients aged 18 to 65. Patients were excluded for uncontrolled infection, other autoimmune disease, pregnancy or lactation. With regard to this clonotype: Its antigen is still unknown.

Amplified regions were TCR beta CDR3 sequences from RNA transcripts. Carried out on the TCR CDR3, a first-round RT-PCR used the HTBI primer set. TCRdb independently ran MiXCR on the multiplex PCR reads; one entry per CDR3 protein. The profile shows 450,000 to 700,000 distinct CDR3 sequences, 46% of them singletons. This sequence was found in a woman aged 18-29 years with Graves' hyperthyroidism. The sample was peripheral blood or thyroid tissue (not recorded which).

The CDR3 is CARVPGVNTEAFF. Here the CDR3 DNA reads TGTGCTAGAGTCCCAGGGGTGAACACTGAAGCTTTCTTT. The chain carries TRBV24-1 and TRBJ1-1; tentative D call: TRBD1 (6 bases). The germline gives CDR1 KGHDR, CDR2 SFDVKD. CDR3 length: 13 residues.